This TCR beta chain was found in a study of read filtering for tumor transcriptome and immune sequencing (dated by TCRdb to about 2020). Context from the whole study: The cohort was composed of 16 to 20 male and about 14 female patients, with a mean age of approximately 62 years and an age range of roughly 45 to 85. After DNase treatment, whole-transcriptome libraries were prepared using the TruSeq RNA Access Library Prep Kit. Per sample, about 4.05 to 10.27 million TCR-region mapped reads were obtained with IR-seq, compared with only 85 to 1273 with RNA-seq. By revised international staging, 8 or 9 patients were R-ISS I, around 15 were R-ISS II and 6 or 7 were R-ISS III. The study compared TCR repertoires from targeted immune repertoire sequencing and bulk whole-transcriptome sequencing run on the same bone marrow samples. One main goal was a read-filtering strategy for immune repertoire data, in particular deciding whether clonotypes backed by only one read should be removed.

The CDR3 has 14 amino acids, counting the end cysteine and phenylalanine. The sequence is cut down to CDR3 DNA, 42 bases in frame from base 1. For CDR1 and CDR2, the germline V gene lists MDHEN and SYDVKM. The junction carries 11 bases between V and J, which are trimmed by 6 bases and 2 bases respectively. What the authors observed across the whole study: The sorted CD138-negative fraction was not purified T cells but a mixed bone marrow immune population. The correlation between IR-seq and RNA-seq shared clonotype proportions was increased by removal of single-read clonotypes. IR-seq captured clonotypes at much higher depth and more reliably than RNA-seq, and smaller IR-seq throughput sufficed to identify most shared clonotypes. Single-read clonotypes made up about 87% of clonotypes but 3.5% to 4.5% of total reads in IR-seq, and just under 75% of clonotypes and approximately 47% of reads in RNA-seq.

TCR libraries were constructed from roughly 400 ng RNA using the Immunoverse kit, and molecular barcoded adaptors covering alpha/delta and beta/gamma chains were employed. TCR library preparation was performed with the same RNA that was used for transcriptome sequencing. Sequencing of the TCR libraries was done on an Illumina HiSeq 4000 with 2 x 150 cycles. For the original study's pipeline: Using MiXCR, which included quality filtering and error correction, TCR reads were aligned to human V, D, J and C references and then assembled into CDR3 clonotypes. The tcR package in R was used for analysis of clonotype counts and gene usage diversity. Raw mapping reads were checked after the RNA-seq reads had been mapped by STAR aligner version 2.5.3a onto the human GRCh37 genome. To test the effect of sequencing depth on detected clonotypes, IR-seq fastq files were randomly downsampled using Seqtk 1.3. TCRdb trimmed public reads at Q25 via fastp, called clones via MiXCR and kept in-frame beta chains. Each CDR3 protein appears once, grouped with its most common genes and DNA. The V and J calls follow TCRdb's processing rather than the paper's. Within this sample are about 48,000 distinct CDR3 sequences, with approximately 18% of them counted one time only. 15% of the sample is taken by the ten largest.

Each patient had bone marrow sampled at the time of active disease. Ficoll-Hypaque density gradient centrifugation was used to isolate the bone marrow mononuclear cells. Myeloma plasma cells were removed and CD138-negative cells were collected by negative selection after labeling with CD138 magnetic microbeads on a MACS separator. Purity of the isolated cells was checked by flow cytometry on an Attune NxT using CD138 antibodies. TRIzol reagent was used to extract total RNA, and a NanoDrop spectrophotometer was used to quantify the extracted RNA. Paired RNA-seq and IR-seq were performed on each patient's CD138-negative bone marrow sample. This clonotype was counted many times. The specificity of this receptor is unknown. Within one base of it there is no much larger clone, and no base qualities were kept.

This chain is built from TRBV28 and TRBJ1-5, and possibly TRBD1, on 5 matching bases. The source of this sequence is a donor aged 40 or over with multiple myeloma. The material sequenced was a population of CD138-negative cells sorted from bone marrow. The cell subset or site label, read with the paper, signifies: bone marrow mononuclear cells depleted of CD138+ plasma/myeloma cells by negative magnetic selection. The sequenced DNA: TGTGCCAGCAGGAGCGCGGGGGGCAATCAGCCCCAGCATTTT. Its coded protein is CASRSAGGNQPQHF.